The source of this T cell receptor beta chain is a study of blood T cell repertoires in COVID-19. Study summary: The United States, Italy and Spain supplied acute and convalescent COVID-19 samples. Sources were T cells, B-cell-depleted T cells, or PBMCs; the material itself was cDNA or gDNA.

Participants came from about 23 US areas, aged roughly 18 to 89 years. This clone was recorded a few times. TCRdb's copy holds only in-frame clones and misses some; the assay was immunoSEQ multiplex PCR. The table has 150,000 to 200,000 clones, 85% to 90% seen once. From germline, CDR1 is SGHKS and CDR2 YYEKEE (reference sequence). The CDR3 is 13 amino acids. J lost 10 bases, V lost 6 bases, and 6 bases had no gene match. The material sequenced was PBMCs or T cells enriched from blood (not recorded which). The chain links TRBV5-5 to TRBJ1-6; 8 nucleotides agree with TRBD1. The TCR originated in a woman aged 40 to 50 with acute COVID-19. CDR3 DNA sequence: TGTGCCAGCACCCTGGACAGGGCATCACCCCTCCACTTT. This encodes CASTLDRASPLHF.